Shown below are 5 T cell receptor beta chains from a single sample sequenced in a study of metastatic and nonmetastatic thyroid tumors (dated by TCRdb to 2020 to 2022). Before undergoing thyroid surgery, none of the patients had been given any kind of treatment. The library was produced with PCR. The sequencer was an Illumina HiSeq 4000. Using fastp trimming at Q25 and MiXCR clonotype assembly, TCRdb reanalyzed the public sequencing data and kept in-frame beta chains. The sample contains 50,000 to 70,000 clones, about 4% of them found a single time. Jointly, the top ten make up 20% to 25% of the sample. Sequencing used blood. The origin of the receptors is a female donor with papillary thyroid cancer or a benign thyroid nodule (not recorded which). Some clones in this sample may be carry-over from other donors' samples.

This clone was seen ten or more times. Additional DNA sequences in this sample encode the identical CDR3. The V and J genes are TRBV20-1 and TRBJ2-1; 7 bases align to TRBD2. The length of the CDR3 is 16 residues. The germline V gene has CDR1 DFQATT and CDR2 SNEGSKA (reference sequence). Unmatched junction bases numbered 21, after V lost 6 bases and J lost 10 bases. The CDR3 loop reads CSAPEIVGGRRSEQFF. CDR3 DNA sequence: TGCAGTGCCCCCGAGATCGTCGGCGGGAGACGATCAGAGCAGTTCTTC.

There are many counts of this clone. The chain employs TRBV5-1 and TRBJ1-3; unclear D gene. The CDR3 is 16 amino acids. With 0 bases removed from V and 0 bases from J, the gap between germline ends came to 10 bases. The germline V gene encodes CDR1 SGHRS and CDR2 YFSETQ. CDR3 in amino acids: CASSLGAQSSGNTIYF. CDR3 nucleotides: TGCGCCAGCAGCTTGGGGGCCCAGAGCTCTGGAAACACCATATATTTT.

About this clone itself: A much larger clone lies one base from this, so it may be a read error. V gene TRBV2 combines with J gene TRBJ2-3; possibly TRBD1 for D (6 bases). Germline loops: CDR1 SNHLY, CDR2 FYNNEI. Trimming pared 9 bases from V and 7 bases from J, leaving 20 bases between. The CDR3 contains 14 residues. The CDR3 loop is CASSRTVGMNTQYF. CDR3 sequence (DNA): TGTGCCAGTAGTAGGACAGTGGGCATGAATACGCAGTATTTT.

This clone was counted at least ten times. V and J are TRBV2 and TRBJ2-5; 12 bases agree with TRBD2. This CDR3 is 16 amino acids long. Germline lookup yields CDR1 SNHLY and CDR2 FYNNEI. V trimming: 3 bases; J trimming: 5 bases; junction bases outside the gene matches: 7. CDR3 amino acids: CASSDLAGGPRETQYF. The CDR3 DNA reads TGTGCCAGCAGTGATCTAGCGGGAGGGCCTCGGGAGACCCAGTACTTC.

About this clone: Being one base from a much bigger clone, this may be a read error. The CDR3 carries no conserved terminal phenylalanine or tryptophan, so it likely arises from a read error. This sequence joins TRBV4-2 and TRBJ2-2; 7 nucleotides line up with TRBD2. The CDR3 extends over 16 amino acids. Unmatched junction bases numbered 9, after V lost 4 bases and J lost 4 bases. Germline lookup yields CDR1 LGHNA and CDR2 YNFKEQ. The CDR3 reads CASSPRDYEVTGELFL. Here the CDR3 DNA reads TGTGCCAGCAGCCCACGGGACTACGAGGTCACCGGGGAGCTGTTTCTT.